The rows below give T cell receptor beta chains drawn from one sample of a study of CD8+ T cells in alopecia areata. Method: immunoSEQ multiplex PCR; TCRdb's copy keeps in-frame clones and lacks some. The table records about 150,000 clones, 80% to 90% of them present only once. The starting material was CD8+ T cells sorted from blood, obtained at week 0. These receptors came from a human donor with alopecia areata. The CDR3 runs from the conserved cysteine through the conserved F or W. D genes are given only for firm matches. The size field is filled for only some rows; it gives once, few, many or a size class.

>TRBD2|TRBJ2-7|TRBV27|.
CASSLGGKSYEQYF
TGTGCCAGCAGTTTGGGGGGGAAATCCTACGAGCAGTACTTC
>TRBD2|TRBJ2-5|TRBV6-5|.
CASSGEGETQYF
TGTGCCAGCAGTGGGGAGGGAGAGACCCAGTACTTC
>TRBD1|TRBJ2-7|TRBV11-2|few
CASSGGQTYEQYF
TGTGCCAGCAGCGGGGGACAGACCTACGAGCAGTACTTC
>TRBD1|TRBJ2-7|TRBV9|once
CASSQGVSYEQYF
TGTGCCAGCAGCCAGGGGGTCTCCTACGAGCAGTACTTC
>.|TRBJ2-7|TRBV18|.
CASSPRPRRSYEQYF
TGTGCCAGCTCACCAAGGCCGCGTCGGTCCTACGAGCAGTACTTC
>.|TRBJ2-7|TRBV4-1|.
CASSQDPGAYEQYF
TGCGCCAGCAGCCAAGATCCCGGCGCCTACGAGCAGTACTTC
>.|TRBJ2-2|TRBV29-1|.
CSVVNTGELFF
TGCAGCGTCGTTAACACCGGGGAGCTGTTTTTT
>.|TRBJ1-2|TRBV6-6|.
CASHTGGQYYGYTF
TGTGCCAGCCATACTGGCGGGCAGTACTATGGCTACACCTTC
>.|TRBJ2-3|TRBV13|.
CASSLDRDTDTQYF
TGTGCCAGCAGCTTGGACAGAGACACAGATACGCAGTATTTT
>.|TRBJ2-1|TRBV7-9|once
CASSPEPRQAIF
TGTGCCAGCAGCCCGGAACCGAGACAGGCAATCTTC
>.|TRBJ2-7|TRBV5-1|once
CASSSRDGSYEQYF
TGCGCCAGCAGCTCACGGGACGGCTCCTACGAGCAGTACTTC
>.|TRBJ2-2|TRBV7-9|.
CASSLATVNAGELFF
TGTGCCAGCAGCTTAGCAACGGTGAACGCCGGGGAGCTGTTTTTT
>TRBD2|TRBJ2-2|TRBV19|.
CASTGSTSGRGWELFF
TGTGCCAGTACCGGATCGACTAGCGGGAGGGGCTGGGAGCTGTTTTTT
>.|TRBJ1-6|TRBV5-8|.
CASSATYNSPLHF
TGTGCCAGCAGCGCTACCTATAATTCACCCCTCCACTTT
>.|TRBJ2-7|TRBV19|.
CASSIARATSYEQYF
TGTGCCAGTAGTATTGCCAGGGCCACCTCCTACGAGCAGTACTTC
>.|TRBJ2-5|TRBV7-9|.
CASSLDRETQYF
TGTGCCAGCAGCTTAGACCGAGAGACCCAGTACTTC
>TRBD1|TRBJ2-2|TRBV19|.
CASSVIPGQGFTGELFF
TGTGCCAGTAGTGTAATCCCGGGACAGGGCTTCACCGGGGAGCTGTTTTTT
>.|TRBJ2-5|TRBV7-9|.
CASSLGGQDLQETQYF
TGTGCCAGCAGCTTAGGGGGTCAGGATCTCCAAGAGACCCAGTACTTC
>.|TRBJ2-7|TRBV7-6|.
CASSLGVGQSSYEQYF
TGTGCCAGCAGCTTAGGGGTCGGGCAGAGCTCCTACGAGCAGTACTTC
>TRBD2|TRBJ2-7|TRBV7-2|few
CASSLALSAGGLSYEQYF
TGTGCCAGCAGCTTAGCGCTTTCAGCGGGGGGTCTCTCCTACGAGCAGTACTTC
>TRBD1|TRBJ2-2|TRBV7-8|.
CASSGGQGATGELFF
TGTGCCAGCAGCGGGGGACAGGGAGCCACCGGGGAGCTGTTTTTT
>.|TRBJ2-3|TRBV7-2|.
CASSPGLASTDTQYF
TGTGCCAGCAGCCCCGGGCTAGCGAGCACAGATACGCAGTATTTT
>.|TRBJ2-7|TRBV7-9|.
CASSGSGRDYEQYF
TGTGCCAGCAGCGGGAGCGGCAGAGACTACGAGCAGTACTTC
>.|TRBJ1-2|TRBV5-1|.
CASSPNVLGNYGYTF
TGCGCCAGCAGCCCTAATGTTCTAGGGAACTATGGCTACACCTTC
>.|TRBJ2-1|TRBV4-1|.
CASSHDLYNEQFF
TGCGCCAGCAGCCACGACCTCTACAATGAGCAGTTCTTC
>.|TRBJ2-1|TRBV5-6|few
CASRAATYNEQFF
TGTGCCAGCCGGGCGGCCACCTACAATGAGCAGTTCTTC
>TRBD2|TRBJ2-7|TRBV7-9|.
CASSLEAGEQYF
TGTGCCAGCAGTCTAGAAGCGGGGGAGCAGTACTTC
>.|TRBJ1-5|TRBV12-5|.
CASATQRSNQPQHF
TGTGCTAGTGCCACACAGCGTAGCAATCAGCCCCAGCATTTT
>.|TRBJ2-2|TRBV27|.
CASSLGRAGELFF
TGTGCCAGCAGTTTAGGAAGGGCCGGGGAGCTGTTTTTT
>TRBD2|TRBJ2-2|TRBV4-2|.
CASSSPAGGPTGELFF
TGTGCCAGCAGCTCGCCCGCGGGGGGGCCAACCGGGGAGCTGTTTTTT
>.|TRBJ2-3|TRBV6-5|.
CASSSDGRITDTQYF
TGTGCCAGCAGTTCCGACGGACGGATAACAGATACGCAGTATTTT
>.|TRBJ2-7|TRBV5-4|once
CASSLEEPLSTYEQYF
TGTGCCAGCAGCTTGGAGGAGCCGCTAAGTACCTACGAGCAGTACTTC
>.|TRBJ2-2|TRBV29-1|.
CSVVRDAGELFF
TGCAGCGTTGTGCGGGACGCCGGGGAGCTGTTTTTT
>TRBD1|TRBJ2-7|TRBV27|.
CASSLDRGIEQYF
TGTGCCAGCAGTTTAGACAGGGGAATTGAGCAGTACTTC
>TRBD1|TRBJ2-7|TRBV2|.
CASSESTGGIDEQYF
TGTGCCAGCAGTGAATCGACAGGGGGCATCGACGAGCAGTACTTC
>.|TRBJ1-1|TRBV19|.
CASSIGNTEAFF
TGTGCCAGTAGTATCGGGAACACTGAAGCTTTCTTT
>TRBD1|TRBJ2-7|TRBV7-9|few
CASSPRDRGPYEQYF
TGTGCCAGCAGCCCCCGGGACAGGGGTCCCTACGAGCAGTACTTC
>TRBD1|TRBJ2-1|TRBV29-1|.
CSVVGTGSYNEQFF
TGCAGCGTTGTAGGGACAGGGAGTTACAATGAGCAGTTCTTC
>TRBD2|TRBJ2-3|TRBV11-2|once
CASSGERGGTDTQYF
TGTGCCAGCAGCGGAGAGCGGGGGGGGACAGATACGCAGTATTTT
>.|TRBJ2-2|TRBV19|.
CAAWGDSAGELFF
TGTGCCGCATGGGGAGATTCGGCCGGGGAGCTGTTTTTT
>TRBD2|TRBJ2-7|TRBV4-2|.
CASSPGTSGSEQYF
TGTGCCAGCAGCCCGGGGACTAGCGGGTCCGAGCAGTACTTC
>.|TRBJ2-1|TRBV27|.
CASSLSRPAWDEQFF
TGTGCCAGCAGTTTATCCAGGCCGGCGTGGGATGAGCAGTTCTTC
>TRBD2|TRBJ2-7|TRBV14|.
CASSPSELAGYEQYF
TGTGCCAGCAGCCCGTCCGAACTAGCGGGTTACGAGCAGTACTTC
>.|TRBJ2-3|TRBV11-2|.
CASSPPWRGRTDTQYF
TGTGCCAGCAGCCCCCCTTGGCGGGGGCGCACAGATACGCAGTATTTT
>.|TRBJ2-7|TRBV14|.
CASSQDGNSYEQYF
TGTGCCAGCAGCCAAGACGGGAATTCCTACGAGCAGTACTTC
>.|TRBJ1-1|TRBV27|.
CASSLTVRVTEAFF
TGTGCCAGCAGTTTGACAGTCCGTGTCACTGAAGCTTTCTTT
>.|TRBJ2-7|TRBV4-1|.
CASSHLGSYEQYF
TGCGCCAGCAGCCACCTCGGGAGCTACGAGCAGTACTTC
>.|TRBJ2-7|TRBV6-6|.
CASSYSNTYEQYF
TGTGCCAGCAGTTACTCGAACACCTACGAGCAGTACTTC
>.|TRBJ2-7|TRBV18|.
CASSPSGDGGLTPYF
TGTGCCAGCTCACCATCAGGGGATGGAGGCCTTACTCCGTACTTC
>.|TRBJ1-1|TRBV7-3|once
CASSHLDSGITEAFF
TGTGCCAGCAGCCATCTGGACAGTGGGATCACTGAAGCTTTCTTT
>.|TRBJ2-1|TRBV29-1|.
CSVEGEAVSYNEQFF
TGCAGCGTTGAGGGGGAGGCGGTCTCCTACAATGAGCAGTTCTTC
>.|TRBJ2-3|TRBV7-9|.
CAAHDSNTDTQYF
TGTGCCGCCCATGACAGCAACACAGATACGCAGTATTTT
>TRBD1|TRBJ2-7|TRBV13|.
CASSLGTGKFYEQYF
TGTGCCAGCAGCCTAGGGACAGGGAAATTCTACGAGCAGTACTTC
>TRBD1|TRBJ2-1|TRBV7-9|.
CASSSPHQGQQHSYNEQFF
TGTGCCAGCAGCTCCCCCCACCAGGGACAGCAACACTCCTACAATGAGCAGTTCTTC